The entry below gives a single T cell receptor (beta chain) sequence along with its context. This specimen comes from a study of blood T cell repertoires in COVID-19. Background on the study: In each case, the material was cDNA or gDNA derived from T cells, B-cell-depleted T cells, or PBMCs.

In the source study's methods: Amplifying reference gene primers gave estimates of nucleated cell counts. TCRdb keeps only in-frame clones here, not all; method: immunoSEQ multiplex PCR. The V and J calls and clone size were taken over from that table, and D and trimming were inferred from the DNA. Among more than 150,000 clones listed, more than 80% were seen once. Between the trimmed V and J ends, which lost 0 bases and 7 bases, there was a span of 16 bases. Germline lookup yields CDR1 SGDLS and CDR2 YYNGEE. This CDR3 spans 16 amino acids. J is TRBJ2-2 and V is TRBV9; D is possibly TRBD2 (7 bases). The origin of this receptor is a man between 60 and 75 years old with acute or convalescent COVID-19. Input material: peripheral blood. The CDR3 region is CASSVETGGRGGELFF. CDR3 sequence (DNA): TGTGCCAGCAGCGTAGAGACGGGGGGCCGAGGCGGGGAGCTGTTTTTT. Drawing the rest from reference TRBV9 and TRBJ2-2, the complete variable domain is DSGVTQTPKHLITATGQRVTLRCSPRSGDLSVYWYQQSLDQGLQFLIQYYNGEERAKGNILERFSAQQFPDLHSELNLSSLELGDSALYFCASSVETGGRGGELFFGEGSRLTVL.